This TCR beta chain was documented in a study of T cell changes during pregnancy in multiple sclerosis. J gave up 7 bases and V 0 bases, and 5 bases lay outside the gene matches. The CDR3 totals 15 residues. Germline V gene sequence: CDR1 SGHDN, CDR2 FVKESK. TCRdb's copy holds only in-frame clones and misses some; the assay was immunoSEQ multiplex PCR. The sample lists about 69,000 clones, about 85% seen once, with roughly 3.3% in the top ten. The J gene is TRBJ1-4, the V gene TRBV14; 7 bases line up with TRBD1. The source is a female donor with multiple sclerosis, enrolled in a pregnancy study. The material was peripheral blood, obtained before pregnancy. Here the CDR3 reads CASSQEGRQGEKLFF. DNA for the CDR3: TGTGCCAGCAGCCAAGAAGGGAGACAGGGTGAAAAACTGTTTTTT.